These T cell receptor beta chains were read from a single sample in a study of blood T cell repertoires in COVID-19. The table came from immunoSEQ multiplex PCR; TCRdb's copy has only in-frame clones and leaves some out. Of over 7,500 clones in the sample, about 82% are singletons; the top ten hold about 16%. The sequenced sample consisted of peripheral blood. Every receptor here comes from a woman aged 55-69 years with active COVID-19. CDR3s include the opening cysteine and the closing phenylalanine or tryptophan. Each record gives: V gene, clone size, J gene, D gene, CDR3 DNA, CDR3 protein. D genes are given only for firm matches. Clone size is shown for a subset of rows, as once, few, many or a class of expanded clone.

>TRBV9|.|TRBJ1-1|TRBD1
TGTGCCAGCAGCATCGGGACAGGAGGTATGAACACTGAAGCTTTCTTT
CASSIGTGGMNTEAFF
>TRBV7-3|.|TRBJ1-3|.
TGTGCCAGCAGCCCAAAAGGAGACAGGACCTCTGGAAACACCATATATTTT
CASSPKGDRTSGNTIYF
>TRBV4-3|.|TRBJ2-1|TRBD2
TGCGCCAGCAGCCAAGGTCGGCGGGGGGGGTCCAATGAGCAGTTCTTC
CASSQGRRGGSNEQFF
>TRBV6-2/TRBV6-3|.|TRBJ2-2|TRBD1
TGTGCCAGCAGTTACTCGAGGCAGGGGGCGGACACCGGGGAGCTGTTTTTT
CASSYSRQGADTGELFF
>TRBV11-2|once|TRBJ1-2|.
TGTGCCAGCAGCCTCTCTGAGGCTCATGGCTACACCTTC
CASSLSEAHGYTF
>TRBV4-1|.|TRBJ1-1|.
TGCGCCAGCAGCCAAGCCGGTACAGGGACCACTGAAGCTTTCTTT
CASSQAGTGTTEAFF
>TRBV7-2|.|TRBJ2-7|.
TGTGCCAGCAGCTTAACCGTCCGGTACGAGCAGTACTTC
CASSLTVRYEQYF
>TRBV4-3|once|TRBJ2-7|.
TGCGCCAGCAGCCAAGACCTTCTTACGGGGTTTACAGAGCAGTACTTC
CASSQDLLTGFTEQYF
>TRBV7-3|once|TRBJ2-7|.
TGTGCCAGCAGCAAGGACAGCCCAGGCGAGCAGTACTTC
CASSKDSPGEQYF
>TRBV3-1/TRBV3-2|.|TRBJ1-2|.
TGTGCCAGCAGAGGGGCCGGCCCCCTCTTC
CASRGAGPLF
>TRBV7-2|.|TRBJ1-2|TRBD1
TGTGCCAGCAGTTACAGGGGAGGCGGCTACACCTTC
CASSYRGGGYTF
>TRBV7-9|.|TRBJ2-7|TRBD1
TGTGCCAGCAGCTTAGTGGGGGGACAGGAAGAGCAGTACTTC
CASSLVGGQEEQYF
>TRBV7-2|.|TRBJ1-1|.
TGTGCCAGCAGCTTAACCCGTACGGACACTGAAGCTTTCTTT
CASSLTRTDTEAFF
>TRBV9|.|TRBJ2-3|TRBD1
TGTGCCAGCAGCCCGACGGGACAGACCTTTTCCACAGATACGCAGTATTTT
CASSPTGQTFSTDTQYF
>TRBV3-1/TRBV3-2|.|TRBJ1-5|.
TGTGCCAGCAGCCAATCATCGGGGGGGCAGCCCCAGCATTTT
CASSQSSGGQPQHF
>TRBV11-3|.|TRBJ2-3|TRBD2
TGTGCCAGCAGCTTGGGGACTAGCGGGGGGGCCACAGATACGCAGTATTTT
CASSLGTSGGATDTQYF
>TRBV23-1|.|TRBJ1-5|.
TGCGCCAGCAGTCCCGGCCCCTCAGGGCCCCAGCATTTT
CASSPGPSGPQHF
>TRBV4-2|few|TRBJ1-1|TRBD1
TGTGCCAGCAGCCAAGCAGGGGGCAGGGATGAAGCTTTCTTT
CASSQAGGRDEAFF
>TRBV4-2|.|TRBJ2-5|.
TGTGCCAGCAGCCAAGTAGCGGAGGGGGAGACCCAGTACTTC
CASSQVAEGETQYF
>TRBV6-5|.|TRBJ1-1|.
TGTGCCAGCAGCCGGGGGTTCGAGAACACTGAAGCTTTCTTT
CASSRGFENTEAFF
>TRBV2|.|TRBJ2-5|.
TGTGCCAGCGTTAGGGAGGAGGTGGGGACCCAGTACTTC
CASVREEVGTQYF
>TRBV6-6|once|TRBJ2-3|.
TGTGCCAGCAGTGAGGGGGAGTGGACAGATACGCAGTATTTT
CASSEGEWTDTQYF
>TRBV27|.|TRBJ2-2|.
TGTGCCAGCAGTTTATATTACCCGTCGGCCGGGGAGCTGTTTTTT
CASSLYYPSAGELFF
>TRBV6-5|.|TRBJ2-4|TRBD1
TGTGCCAGCGTTCCCCCCGGGACAGGGGGAATTCAGTACTTC
CASVPPGTGGIQYF
>TRBV28|.|TRBJ2-5|.
TGTGCCAGCAGTTCCCGACAGGCGACTCAAGAGACCCAGTACTTC
CASSSRQATQETQYF
>TRBV5-1|.|TRBJ1-4|TRBD1
TGCGCCAGCAGCCAAGACGGGACAGGAGAAAAACTGTTTTTT
CASSQDGTGEKLFF
>TRBV9|.|TRBJ1-5|TRBD1
TGTGCCAGCAGCGGCGGACAGGGTTCTGAGCCCCAGCATTTT
CASSGGQGSEPQHF
>TRBV7-6|few|TRBJ2-6|.
TGTGCCAGCAGCCCGAGGACAGCAACCTCTGGGGCCAACGTCCTGACTTTC
CASSPRTATSGANVLTF
>TRBV5-1|.|TRBJ2-7|.
TGCGCCAGCAGCTTGGACGGGGTTCCGTCCTACGAGCAGTACTTC
CASSLDGVPSYEQYF
>TRBV6-5|.|TRBJ2-7|TRBD1
TGTGCCAGCGCGCGGACAGGACTTTCCTACGAGCAGTACTTC
CASARTGLSYEQYF
>TRBV6-2/TRBV6-3|once|TRBJ1-2|.
TGTGCCAGCAGCCCTATGGCCCCAGGGACACCGAGGGGCTACACCTTC
CASSPMAPGTPRGYTF
>TRBV5-5|once|TRBJ1-3|.
TGTGCCAGCAGCTTGGGACAGCTCGGAAACACCATATATTTT
CASSLGQLGNTIYF
>TRBV11-2|.|TRBJ2-7|.
TGTGCCAGCAGCTTAGTCACAGCCTACGAGCAGTACTTC
CASSLVTAYEQYF
>TRBV30|.|TRBJ2-5|TRBD1
TGTGCCTGGAGTGTGGGGACAGGGGGCGTCGAGACCCAGTACTTC
CAWSVGTGGVETQYF
>TRBV9|.|TRBJ2-1|.
TGTGCCAGCAGCCTTTATCGGGGGTTTGATGAGCAGTTCTTC
CASSLYRGFDEQFF
>TRBV19|.|TRBJ1-5|.
TGTGCCGCCCCTGTAAGGGGACAAGGCAATCAGCCCCAGCATTTT
CAAPVRGQGNQPQHF
>TRBV18|.|TRBJ2-1|TRBD2
TGTGCCAGCTCACCCGAGGGACTAGCGGGGGGGCCGGGAAATGAGCAGTTCTTC
CASSPEGLAGGPGNEQFF
>TRBV5-1|once|TRBJ2-2|.
TGCGCCAGCAGCCCTTCGGTCCTCACCGGGGAGCTGTTTTTT
CASSPSVLTGELFF
>TRBV6-2/TRBV6-3|.|TRBJ2-1|TRBD2
TGTGCCAGCAGCTCCCACTTGGGACTAGCGGCTTACAATGAGCAGTTCTTC
CASSSHLGLAAYNEQFF
>TRBV7-8|.|TRBJ2-5|.
TGTGCCAGCAGCTTAGTCCCCAACCAAGAGACCCAGTACTTC
CASSLVPNQETQYF